This T cell receptor beta chain was captured by sequencing in a study of blood T cell repertoires in COVID-19. On the study more broadly: Sites across the United States, Italy and Spain contributed samples from acute and convalescent COVID-19. PBMCs, B-cell-depleted T cells, or T cells provided the cDNA or gDNA that made up the material.

CDR1 LNHNV and CDR2 YYDKDF come from the germline V gene (reference sequence). The V segment lost 3 bases and the J segment 5 bases; nucleotides outside the gene matches: 8. The CDR3 is 16 amino acids. Study processing details: Reference gene primer amplification gave estimated nucleated cell counts. Here immunoSEQ multiplex PCR was the method, and the copy in TCRdb shows in-frame clones only, minus some. The V and J calls and clone size are taken from that table; D and trimming were inferred from the DNA. In the table there are approximately 230,000 clones, around 85% of which are singletons. The sequenced sample was peripheral blood. The chain combines TRBV15 with TRBJ2-3; 10 positions match TRBD2. The receptor was isolated from a man aged 80 or over with acute or convalescent COVID-19. The CDR3 sequence: CATSSRALAGIDTQYF. The DNA for the CDR3 is TGTGCCACCAGCAGTCGGGCACTAGCGGGGATAGATACGCAGTATTTT.